The T cell receptor (beta chain) under discussion was sequenced for a study of graft-versus-host responses after intestinal transplantation (dated by TCRdb to the early 2020s). About the study as a whole: Multivisceral, liver-intestinal, or isolated intestinal transplants were received by the recipients. Every recipient was given anti-thymocyte globulin induction, then maintenance tacrolimus and steroids for 3 to 4 years. After intestinal transplantation, graft-versus-host and host-versus-graft alloreactive T cell clones in the graft, circulation and bone marrow were tracked using bulk TCR-beta CDR3 sequencing. To identify alloreactive clones, pre-transplant mixed lymphocyte reaction products were sequenced and then compared with unstimulated pre-transplant donor and recipient T cells. A cohort of about 25 intestinal transplant recipients, including one retransplant, was enrolled, and a few patients lacking pretransplant specimens were excluded. Donor T cell macrochimerism was defined as a peak of at least 4% donor T cells among recipient peripheral blood mononuclear cells. Instead of going to the commercial service, samples from three later patients were sequenced in-house on an Illumina MiSeq and processed with MiXCR.

Blood samples were collected up to 4 times in the first month after transplant and then at least monthly when available. What the study reported, not specific to this receptor: Early after transplant, peak levels of circulating GvH clones were found to be associated with declines in HvG clones. Conclusions were limited by the relatively low number and heterogeneity of intestinal transplant patients. GvH clones were found in recipient bone marrow, and some of the GvH clones appeared earlier in ileal mucosa or blood, which is consistent with an intestinal mucosal origin. High GvH to HvG T cell clonal ratios were observed in the allografts of patients with donor T cell macrochimerism.

With respect to this clone: Its antigen is still unknown. Qualities for individual bases were not recorded, and no much larger clone is one base off.

The method behind the library was the immunoSEQ multiplex PCR assay. For most patients, genomic DNA was subjected to high-throughput TCR-beta CDR3 sequencing by Adaptive Biotechnologies. On the study's bioinformatics: Adaptive's ImmunoSEQ software was the source of the TCR sequencing data for 18 patients, while a few other patients were processed with MiXCR and VDJtools. CDR3 nucleotide sequences shared by donor and recipient were removed because the origin of these sequences could not be assigned. To be classed as alloreactive, a clone needed at least 2-fold expansion over unstimulated cells and a minimum CFSE-low frequency of 0.002% (template counts) or 0.001% (read counts). Mappable clones were those detected in sequenced pre-transplant spleen, lymph node, or MLR CFSE-low populations of the donor or recipient. Cumulative frequency of alloreactive clones was calculated as a percentage of all sequences weighted by copy number. In TCRdb, the immuneACCESS table is reduced to in-frame sequences with V and J assigned. These tables do not hold every clone; where another copy was compared, an unresolved V gene accounts for under half, and the others remain unexplained. The V and J calls and clone size are taken from that table; D and trimming were inferred from the DNA. For this sample the table gives around 30,000 clones, of which nearly 90% were detected only once. In total, the top ten clones hold 11% of the sample.

Sample: PBMCs, taken around 460 days after intestinal transplantation. This TCR derives from a human patient who received an intestinal transplant, so some T cells may come from the graft donor.

The nucleotides read TGTGCCAGCAGTTCAGAGGGGAACACTGAAGCTTTCTTT. Its protein product is CASSSEGNTEAFF. The rearranged chain carries TRBV6-6 and TRBJ1-1; the D gene lacks a confident call. From the germline V gene (reference sequence), CDR1 is MNHNY and CDR2 is SVGAGI. The CDR3 contains 13 residues, cysteine and phenylalanine counted. Just the 39-base CDR3 DNA is kept, in frame starting at base 1. V loses 4 bases of germline sequence and J loses 1 base, and the interval between the two ends is 7 bases.